These 8 T cell receptor beta chains came from one sample sequenced in a study of beta chain features in type 1 diabetes. TCRB transcripts that were expressed got sequenced, as all of the isolated RNA had been reverse transcribed. The repertoire was sequenced with immunoSEQ multiplex PCR; TCRdb's copy has only in-frame clones and lacks some. The table shows a few hundred thousand clones, with roughly 14% occurring only once. What these receptors recognize is not known. Whole-study findings and limits: TCRB CDR3s were moderately but significantly shorter in Type 1 diabetes patients in all four CD4+ subsets.

The sample taken for sequencing was naive CD4+ T cells from blood. Receptors originate from a young woman with type 1 diabetes.

Details on this clone: At the DNA level, this CDR3 is encoded by other sequences in the same sample as well. The J gene is TRBJ2-5, the V gene TRBV5-1, with 11 bases matching TRBD2. Losses at the gene ends were 4 bases for V and 5 bases for J; bases not matched to a gene: 4. The CDR3 is made up of 14 amino acids. Germline CDR1 SGHRS, CDR2 YFSETQ. The CDR3 here is CASSDTSGSETQYF. CDR3 DNA sequence: TGCGCCAGCAGCGACACTAGCGGGAGTGAGACCCAGTACTTC.

This clone was seen a handful of times. V is TRBV4-3 and J is TRBJ1-3; a possible D gene is TRBD1 (6 bases). CDR3 length: 15 residues. V gave up 1 base and J gave up 3 bases, with 10 bases separating them. Germline V gene lookup returns CDR1 LGHNA and CDR2 YSLEER. The chain's CDR3 is CASSQVRGSGNTIYF. CDR3 sequence (DNA): TGCGCCAGCAGCCAAGTTAGGGGGAGTGGAAACACCATATATTTT.

This clone has a handful of counts. The genes are TRBV5-1 and TRBJ2-7; 8 bases fit TRBD1. V shed 7 bases, J shed 5 bases, and the junction held 11 bases outside the gene matches. The CDR3 runs 14 residues. Germline V gene sequence: CDR1 SGHRS, CDR2 YFSETQ. The DNA for the CDR3 is TGCGCCAGCGGGACCCAGGGGGCGCTCAACGAGCAGTACTTC. It specifies CASGTQGALNEQYF.

Points on this clone: Within the sample, other DNA sequences also encode this same CDR3. The V call is TRBV2, the J call TRBJ2-7; a weak D match, TRBD1 (6 bases). Germline lookup yields CDR1 SNHLY and CDR2 FYNNEI. The V gene lost 6 bases and the J gene lost 4 bases, with 10 bases spanning the gap. There are 12 residues in the CDR3. Here the CDR3 reads CASSEQGYEQYV. The CDR3, as DNA: TGTGCCAGCAGCGAACAGGGATACGAGCAGTACGTC.

This clone was found a few times. The chain combines TRBV18 with TRBJ1-1, with D possibly being TRBD1 (5 bases). CDR3 size: 17 residues. The germline V gene encodes CDR1 KGHSH and CDR2 LQKENI. V lost 0 bases, J lost 0 bases, and 14 bases lay in between. CDR3 bases: TGTGCCAGCTCACCACCCGCCAGGGCGAGGATGAACACTGAAGCTTTCTTT. Protein: CASSPPARARMNTEAFF.

There are a few counts of this clone. V gene TRBV7-2 combines with J gene TRBJ1-2; 9 nucleotides line up with TRBD1. Per the germline V gene, CDR1 is SGHTA and CDR2 is FQGNSA. After removal of 6 bases from V and 8 bases from J, the junction contained 10 bases not matched to a gene. The CDR3 has 14 amino acids. CDR3 protein: CASSRTQGARGYTF. CDR3 in DNA: TGTGCCAGCAGTCGGACACAGGGGGCTAGGGGCTACACCTTC.

This clone was seen only a few times. V usage is TRBV2 and J usage is TRBJ1-5; TRBD1 matches 7 bases. The trim removed 5 bases at V and 5 bases at J, leaving 6 bases unmatched. Looked up from germline, CDR1 is SNHLY and CDR2 is FYNNEI. CDR3 length: 14 residues. CDR3 sequence (DNA): TGTGCCAGCAGTCCGGGACAGAATTATCAGCCCCAGCATTTT. Residues: CASSPGQNYQPQHF.

This clone has just a few counts. The V call is TRBV20-1, the J call TRBJ1-5; maybe TRBD1 (5 bases). This CDR3 comprises 11 residues. The ends were cut back, 6 bases at V and 5 bases at J, with 8 bases in the middle. CDR1 DFQATT and CDR2 SNEGSKA come from the germline V gene (reference sequence). The CDR3 nucleotides read TGCAGTGCGGAAGGGGATCAGCCCCAGCATTTT. The encoded protein is CSAEGDQPQHF.